This passage covers 32 T cell receptor beta chains from one sample sequenced in a study of OX40 agonist ivuxolimab in advanced cancers. The repertoire was sequenced with immunoSEQ multiplex PCR; TCRdb's copy has only in-frame clones and lacks some. The repertoire holds around 90,000 clones, 85% to 90% seen once, with about 7% in the top ten. The sample here was CD4+ or CD8+ T cells sorted from blood, taken in a trial of the OX40 agonist ivuxolimab. The origin of the receptors is an adult with an advanced solid tumor such as melanoma, head and neck, liver or kidney cancer.

The rearrangement uses TRBV9 and TRBJ2-7; 9 nucleotides match TRBD2. The CDR3 is 15 residues long. Germline CDR1 is SGDLS and CDR2 is YYNGEE. The V gene end was trimmed by 3 bases and the J gene end by 2 bases; junction bases not matched to a gene: 6. In DNA form, the CDR3 reads TGTGCCAGCAGCGCAACCGGGACTAGCACCTACGAGCAGTACTTC. Residues: CASSATGTSTYEQYF. The whole variable domain, filled in from reference TRBV9 and TRBJ2-7, reads DSGVTQTPKHLITATGQRVTLRCSPRSGDLSVYWYQQSLDQGLQFLIQYYNGEERAKGNILERFSAQQFPDLHSELNLSSLELGDSALYFCASSATGTSTYEQYFGPGTRLTVT.

The CDR3 here is CASSAQAGLLATQYF. The CDR3 coding sequence is TGTGCCAGCAGTGCACAAGCGGGACTCCTTGCGACCCAGTACTTC. The V call is TRBV27, the J call TRBJ2-5, with 7 bases aligning to TRBD2. Germline V CDR1 and CDR2: MNHEY, SMNVEV (reference sequence). The ends lost 5 bases at V and 7 bases at J; junction bases unmatched: 13. The CDR3 is 15 amino acids.

The J gene is TRBJ2-7, the V gene TRBV5-1, with 8 bases aligning to TRBD1. After removal of 0 bases from V and 5 bases from J, the junction contained 7 bases not matched to a gene. Per the germline V gene, CDR1 is SGHRS and CDR2 is YFSETQ. CDR3 size: 15 residues. This chain's CDR3 is CASSLGGTGSNEQYF. The CDR3 DNA follows: TGCGCCAGCAGCTTGGGAGGGACAGGCTCGAACGAGCAGTACTTC.

The chain is built from TRBV6-5 and TRBJ2-2; no firm D call. V was shortened by 7 bases and J by 5 bases, with 11 bases between the two germline ends. CDR1 is MNHEY, CDR2 SVGAGI, per germline. The length of the CDR3 is 13 residues. This chain's CDR3 is CASTPFTTGELFF. The DNA for the CDR3 is TGTGCCAGCACCCCCTTTACGACCGGGGAGCTGTTTTTT.

The CDR3 nucleotides are TGTGCCAGCAGTTTACAGGGAGCTTACTATCAGCCCCAGCATTTT. Amino acids: CASSLQGAYYQPQHF. The chain is built from TRBV27 and TRBJ1-5; D might be TRBD1 (5 bases). The CDR3 has 15 amino acids. CDR1 and CDR2 from the germline V gene are MNHEY and SMNVEV (reference sequence). V was clipped by 2 bases and J by 5 bases, with 13 bases between them.

This chain links TRBV30 with TRBJ2-5; D is possibly TRBD1 (6 bases). This CDR3 is built from 12 residues. Trimming cost V 5 bases and J 11 bases, with 18 bases left between them. CDR1 GTSNPN and CDR2 SVGIG come from the germline V gene (reference sequence). The CDR3 protein is CAWGLGAREQYF. Written as DNA, the CDR3 is TGTGCCTGGGGACTGGGGGCGCGTGAGCAGTACTTC.

The V call is TRBV4-1, the J call TRBJ2-3; D perhaps matches TRBD1 (5 bases). The germline gives CDR1 MGHRA, CDR2 YSYEKL. This CDR3 has 14 amino acids. Trimming cost V 2 bases and J 4 bases, with 10 bases left between them. The CDR3 coding sequence is TGCGCCAGCAGCCAACAGGGCAGGTCAGATACGCAGTATTTT. It yields the protein CASSQQGRSDTQYF.

This chain connects TRBV6-1 to TRBJ2-7; tentatively, D is TRBD1 (5 bases). Per germline, CDR1 MNHNS and CDR2 SASEGT. CDR3 length: 12 amino acids. The V end was cut by 6 bases, the J end by 2 bases, with 8 bases between. The CDR3 nucleotides read TGTGCCAGCAGCGACAGTCCCTACGAGCAGTACTTC. Translated: CASSDSPYEQYF.

The rearrangement joins TRBV27 to TRBJ1-2; D is perhaps TRBD1 (5 bases). V was shortened by 8 bases and J by 5 bases, with 21 bases between the two germline ends. Germline V gene data show CDR1 as MNHEY and CDR2 as SMNVEV (reference sequence). The CDR3 runs to 15 residues. The CDR3: CASSIMGDPTYGYTF. As DNA, the CDR3 is TGTGCCAGCTCAATCATGGGGGACCCGACGTATGGCTACACCTTC.

The CDR3 loop is CASTRTPIYEQYF. The CDR3 DNA follows: TGTGCCAGCACCAGGACCCCTATCTACGAGCAGTACTTC. J is TRBJ2-7 and V is TRBV6-1; D uncertain. CDR1 is MNHNS, CDR2 SASEGT, per germline. Between the trimmed V and J ends, which lost 7 bases and 3 bases, there was a span of 13 bases. The CDR3 is 13 residues long.

The gene calls are TRBV30 and TRBJ1-6; D ambiguous. Trimming took 6 bases from V and 4 from J, leaving 10 bases between them. The CDR3 has 13 residues. Germline CDR1 is GTSNPN and CDR2 is SVGIG (reference sequence). The CDR3, as DNA: TGTGCCTGCCGCGGGGAATATAATTCACCCCTCCACTTT. Translating it yields CACRGEYNSPLHF.

V usage is TRBV6-5 and J usage is TRBJ2-7; D tentatively reads TRBD1 or TRBD2 (5 bases each). CDR3 length equals 14 residues. V gave up 0 bases and J gave up 3 bases, with 9 bases separating them. CDR1 is MNHEY, CDR2 SVGAGI, per germline. For the CDR3, the DNA is TGTGCCAGCAGTTACTCGGGGGAGATCTACGAGCAGTACTTC. It encodes CASSYSGEIYEQYF.

The chain couples TRBV28 to TRBJ1-3, with a possible D match to TRBD1 (5 bases). Trimming removed 2 bases from V and 2 bases from J, with 13 bases in between. The CDR3 is 16 residues long. In germline, CDR1 is MDHEN, CDR2 SYDVKM. DNA for the CDR3: TGTGCCAGCAGTTTAACTCGGGGGTTCCCTGGAAACACCATATATTTT. This gives the protein CASSLTRGFPGNTIYF.

The chain carries TRBV7-2 and TRBJ2-5, with D possibly called TRBD1 or TRBD2 (6 bases each). V dropped 9 bases and J dropped 1 base, with 15 bases sitting between them. CDR1 and CDR2 from the germline V gene are SGHTA and FQGNSA. The length of the CDR3 is 14 residues. Here the CDR3 DNA reads TGTGCCAGTAATCTCGGGGGCCCCCAAGAGACCCAGTACTTC. Its translation: CASNLGGPQETQYF. The full variable domain, its missing parts supplied by reference TRBV7-2 and TRBJ2-5, is GAGVSQSPSNKVTEKGKDVELRCDPISGHTALYWYRQSLGQGLEFLIYFQGNSAPDKSGLPSDRFSAERTGGSVSTLTIQRTQQEDSAVYLCASNLGGPQETQYFGPGTRLLVL.

In this sample, this clone turned up once. This sequence joins TRBV6-5 and TRBJ2-5; no clear D gene. The CDR3 is 16 residues long. V lost 0 bases and J lost 5, with 16 bases in between. CDR1 and CDR2 (germline): MNHEY, SVGAGI. The CDR3: CASSYSSRAARETQYF. DNA of the CDR3: TGTGCCAGCAGTTACTCGAGTAGGGCCGCTCGCGAGACCCAGTACTTC.

The J gene is TRBJ2-2, the V gene TRBV10-3, with D perhaps TRBD2 (6 bases). V was trimmed by 4 bases and J by 5 bases, leaving 11 bases between them. Germline loops: CDR1 ENHRY, CDR2 SYGVKD. The CDR3 length is 14 residues. The CDR3: CAISVGRGTGELFF. CDR3 nucleotides: TGTGCCATCAGTGTCGGGAGAGGAACCGGGGAGCTGTTTTTT.

The gene calls are TRBV27 and TRBJ2-7; possibly TRBD1 for D (5 bases). V was cut by 2 bases and J by 3 bases, with 11 bases left in between. Germline V gene lookup returns CDR1 MNHEY and CDR2 SMNVEV (reference sequence). The CDR3 is 14 residues long. Here the CDR3 DNA reads TGTGCCAGCAGTTTAACAGCAGGGCGCTACGAGCAGTACTTC. This encodes CASSLTAGRYEQYF.

The genes are TRBV10-3 and TRBJ1-1; TRBD1 aligns across 9 bases. The V segment lost 6 bases and the J segment 4 bases; nucleotides outside the gene matches: 9. This CDR3 is built from 15 residues. The V gene's germline CDR1 is ENHRY and CDR2 SYGVKD. CDR3 DNA: TGTGCCATCAGGATGAACACACAGGGGGCCACTGAAGCTTTCTTT. As protein: CAIRMNTQGATEAFF.

The V and J genes are TRBV18 and TRBJ2-1; 11 nucleotides agree with TRBD2. Trimming at V came to 5 bases and at J to 10 bases, leaving 4 bases not matched to a gene. The CDR3 has 13 residues. CDR1 and CDR2 from the germline V gene are KGHSH and LQKENI. The CDR3 bases are TGTGCCAGCTCAACTAGCGGGAGAAGCGAGCAGTTCTTC. This translates into CASSTSGRSEQFF. Combining the CDR3 with reference TRBV18 and TRBJ2-1 gives the whole variable domain NAGVMQNPRHLVRRRGQEARLRCSPMKGHSHVYWYRQLPEEGLKFMVYLQKENIIDESGMPKERFSAEFPKEGPSILRIQQVVRGDSAAYFCASSTSGRSEQFFGPGTRLTVL.

The chain joins TRBV10-2 to TRBJ1-3, with 8 bases lining up with TRBD1. V lost 1 base, J lost 4 bases, and 3 bases stayed unmatched. The germline V gene encodes CDR1 WSHSY and CDR2 SAAADI. This CDR3 spans 15 amino acids. This chain's CDR3 is CASSELGQAGNTIYF. The CDR3 coding sequence is TGCGCCAGCAGTGAGTTGGGACAGGCCGGAAACACCATATATTTT.

The chain is built from TRBV7-6 and TRBJ2-1; D might be TRBD2 (6 bases). This CDR3 has 13 amino acids. Germline CDR1 is SGHVS and CDR2 is FNYEAQ. V was shortened by 5 bases and J by 8 bases, with 13 bases between the two germline ends. Written as DNA, the CDR3 is TGTGCCAGCAGCCTCGAGGGAGGCGATGAGCAGTTCTTC. Residues: CASSLEGGDEQFF.

The rearrangement uses TRBV14 and TRBJ2-3, with a weak D call TRBD2 (6 bases). This CDR3 is 18 amino acids long. V lost 0 bases and J lost 4, with 20 bases in between. CDR1 and CDR2 (germline): SGHDN, FVKESK. The CDR3 loop is CASSQDPLAGTRSDTQYF. In DNA, the CDR3 is TGTGCCAGCAGCCAAGATCCCTTGGCGGGAACTCGCTCAGATACGCAGTATTTT.

CDR3 loop: CASSQARGGPADTQYF. The DNA for the CDR3 is TGTGCCAGCAGTCAAGCGCGGGGAGGGCCGGCAGATACGCAGTATTTT. The chain employs TRBV28 and TRBJ2-3; 7 bases align to TRBD2. The CDR3 is 16 amino acids. The germline V gene has CDR1 MDHEN and CDR2 SYDVKM. Germline trimming cut 5 bases from V and 4 bases from J; bases unmatched to any gene: 12.

The rearrangement joins TRBV27 to TRBJ2-7; TRBD2 matches at 9 bases. The J segment lost 3 bases and the V segment lost 4 bases, leaving 7 bases of the junction unmatched. Germline CDR1 and CDR2: MNHEY and SMNVEV (reference sequence). CDR3 length: 15 amino acids. The CDR3: CASSSLSGSIYEQYF. CDR3 bases: TGTGCCAGCAGTTCCCTTAGCGGGAGCATCTACGAGCAGTACTTC.

This chain joins TRBV19 and TRBJ1-1; D possibly corresponds to TRBD1 (6 bases). Per germline, CDR1 LNHDA and CDR2 SQIVND (reference sequence). V was clipped by 6 bases and J by 9 bases, with 23 bases between them. CDR3 length: 15 amino acids. The CDR3 coding sequence is TGTGCCAGTAGAAGGTTTTACAGGGAGGGTGATAAAGCTTTCTTT. It is translated as CASRRFYREGDKAFF.

This chain joins TRBV20-1 and TRBJ2-2; D might be TRBD2 (5 bases). The germline V gene encodes CDR1 DFQATT and CDR2 SNEGSKA (reference sequence). V gave up 5 bases and J gave up 9 bases, with 10 bases separating them. The CDR3 totals 11 residues. The CDR3: CSASRGWELFF. As DNA, the CDR3 is TGCAGTGCTTCGCGCGGGTGGGAGCTGTTTTTT.

The CDR3 bases are TGTGCCAGTTTTGGGGCGGGGAGGGGTGAGCAGTTCTTC. Its translation is CASFGAGRGEQFF. The J gene is TRBJ2-1, the V gene TRBV6-5; 7 bases match TRBD2. Trimming cost V 9 bases and J 9 bases; bases outside gene matches: 11. The CDR3 loop spans 13 amino acids. The V gene's germline CDR1 is MNHEY and CDR2 SVGAGI.

The chain is built from TRBV5-8 and TRBJ2-7; 8 bases agree with TRBD1. Trimming cost V 3 bases and J 4 bases; bases outside gene matches: 6. This CDR3 is built from 14 residues. CDR1 is SGHTS and CDR2 is YDEGEE in the germline V gene. The CDR3 sequence: CASSSPGQAYEQYF. Here the CDR3 DNA reads TGTGCCAGCAGCTCACCGGGACAGGCTTACGAGCAGTACTTC.

The chain joins TRBV18 to TRBJ2-5; D gene ambiguous. Germline assignment: CDR1 KGHSH and CDR2 LQKENI. The CDR3 spans 12 residues. V was cut by 1 base and J by 1 base, with 1 base left in between. The CDR3 nucleotides read TGTGCCAGCTCACCACTCCAAGAGACCCAGTACTTC. Translation: CASSPLQETQYF.

This clone appeared once. This chain uses TRBV18 with TRBJ2-3; 7 bases align to TRBD2. CDR3 length equals 15 residues. The junction had 6 bases not matched to a gene; V was cut back by 5 bases and J by 1 base. The germline CDR1 and CDR2 sequences are KGHSH and LQKENI. CDR3 loop: CASSTVAGCTDTQYF. In DNA form, the CDR3 reads TGTGCCAGCTCAACTGTAGCGGGCTGCACAGATACGCAGTATTTT.

This chain joins TRBV28 and TRBJ2-1, with 9 nucleotides matching TRBD2. This CDR3 contains 15 residues. V was clipped by 5 bases and J by 6 bases; unmatched bases: 8. Germline V CDR1 and CDR2: MDHEN, SYDVKM. The chain's CDR3 is CASSPSGKLGNEQFF. Here the CDR3 DNA reads TGTGCCAGCAGTCCTAGCGGGAAATTGGGCAATGAGCAGTTCTTC.

The chain combines TRBV6-5 with TRBJ2-2, with TRBD2 matching 10 bases. This CDR3 has 16 amino acids. Germline V gene data show CDR1 as MNHEY and CDR2 as SVGAGI. Trimming at V came to 4 bases and at J to 0 bases, leaving 2 bases not matched to a gene. In nucleotides, the CDR3 is TGTGCCAGCAGTTTCACTAGCGGGGCGAACACCGGGGAGCTGTTTTTT. It is translated as CASSFTSGANTGELFF.